The sequence of this TCR beta chain was determined in a study of blood T cell repertoires in COVID-19. Study information: Italy, Spain and the United States were the sources of the convalescent and acute COVID-19 samples.

Per the germline V gene, CDR1 is SSHAT and CDR2 is FNYEAQ (reference sequence). The CDR3 sequence is 16 residues long. On this clone: The junction shows a germline mismatch at one end, possibly a read error.

Repertoires were generated with immunoSEQ multiplex PCR, while TCRdb's copy carries only in-frame clones and drops some. The sample has approximately 300,000 clones, around 86% seen once. Residents of around 24 US areas, aged about 18 to 89 years, made up the participants. Researchers sorted participants into cohorts using their self-reported clinical history. Two negative PCRs, clearance, or symptom resolution were required of recovered Cohort 3 donors. The clonotype originates from a woman under 30 who had recovered from COVID-19. The sample consisted of PBMCs or T cells enriched from blood (not recorded which). This chain uses TRBV7-7 with TRBJ2-1; 8 nucleotides match TRBD2. The CDR3, as DNA: TGTGCTAGCAGCTTAGGGTCCAGCGGGGGTTACAATGAGCAGTTCTTC. Amino acids: CASSLGSSGGYNEQFF.